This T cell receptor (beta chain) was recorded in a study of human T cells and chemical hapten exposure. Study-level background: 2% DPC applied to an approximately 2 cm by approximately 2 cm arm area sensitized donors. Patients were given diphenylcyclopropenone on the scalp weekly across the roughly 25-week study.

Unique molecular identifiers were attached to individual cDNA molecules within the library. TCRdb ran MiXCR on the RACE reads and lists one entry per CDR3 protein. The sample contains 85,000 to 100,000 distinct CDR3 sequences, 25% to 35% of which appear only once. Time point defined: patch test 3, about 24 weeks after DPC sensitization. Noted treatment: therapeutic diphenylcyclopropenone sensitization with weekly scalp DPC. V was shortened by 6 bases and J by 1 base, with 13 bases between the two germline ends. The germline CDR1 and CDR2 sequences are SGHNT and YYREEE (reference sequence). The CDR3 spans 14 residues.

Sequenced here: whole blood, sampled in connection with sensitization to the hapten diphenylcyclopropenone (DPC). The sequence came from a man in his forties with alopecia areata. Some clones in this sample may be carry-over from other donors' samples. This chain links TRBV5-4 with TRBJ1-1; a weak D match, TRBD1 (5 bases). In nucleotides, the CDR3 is TGTGCCAGCAAAAGGGGCGGCGAGAACACTGAAGCTTTCTTT. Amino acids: CASKRGGENTEAFF. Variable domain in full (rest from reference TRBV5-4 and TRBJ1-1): ETGVTQSPTHLIKTRGQQVTLRCSSQSGHNTVSWYQQALGQGPQFIFQYYREEENGRGNFPPRFSGLQFPNYSSELNVNALELDDSALYLCASKRGGENTEAFFGQGTRLTVV.